Here is one TCR beta chain with its context. The CDR3 has 14 amino acids. Germline V lookup: CDR1 ENHRY, CDR2 SYGVKD. The trim removed 8 bases at V and 2 bases at J, leaving 5 bases unmatched. This entry comes from a study of early T cells in non-severe SARS-CoV-2 infection. TCRdb processed the 5' RACE reads anew with MiXCR; each CDR3 protein has one entry. The sample records 75,000 to 80,000 distinct CDR3 sequences, less than 20% being singletons. The chain joins TRBV10-3 to TRBJ2-1, with TRBD1 matching over 8 bases. The sequencing sample was made of whole blood. The clonotype originates from an adult who was a healthcare worker with PCR-confirmed SARS-CoV-2 infection or an uninfected control (not recorded which). The CDR3 nucleotides are TGTGCCATCGGGGGACAGGAAACCTACAATGAGCAGTTCTTC. Its translation: CAIGGQETYNEQFF.